These 5 T cell receptor beta chains were sequenced from one sample in a study of PD-1 blockade in classical Hodgkin lymphoma. Some clones are missing from TCRdb's copy, which holds only in-frame ones; the method was immunoSEQ multiplex PCR. Found here are over 50,000 clones, about 85% of them singletons; the top ten hold more than 8%. Time point specified: cycle 4 day 1 (C4D1), after five to seven weeks of nivolumab. In every patient, relapse followed autologous stem cell transplantation, while exposure to brentuximab vedotin differed. Material: peripheral blood mononuclear cells (PBMCs), obtained before the fourth cycle of nivolumab. The receptors originated from a human donor with classical Hodgkin lymphoma.

V usage is TRBV5-1 and J usage is TRBJ2-5, with a weak D call TRBD2 (6 bases). The V end was cut by 4 bases, the J end by 3 bases, with 16 bases between. This CDR3 region has 15 residues. Germline CDR1 reads SGHRS; CDR2 reads YFSETQ. This chain's CDR3 is CASSPHGGTEETQYF. Written as DNA, the CDR3 is TGCGCCAGCAGCCCCCATGGGGGGACGGAAGAGACCCAGTACTTC.

The chain joins TRBV15 to TRBJ2-7; D gene ambiguous. In germline, CDR1 is LNHNV, CDR2 YYDKDF (reference sequence). Trimming took 0 bases from V and 1 from J, leaving 10 bases between them. CDR3 length equals 15 residues. The CDR3: CATSRDLAESYEQYF. The CDR3 DNA follows: TGTGCCACCAGCAGAGATCTGGCGGAATCCTACGAGCAGTACTTC.

The chain combines TRBV7-9 with TRBJ1-2; the match to TRBD1 covers 11 bases. The CDR3 has 16 amino acids. CDR1 and CDR2 from the germline V gene are SEHNR and FQNEAQ (reference sequence). With V trimmed by 6 bases and J by 3 bases, 9 bases remained unmatched. CDR3 loop: CASSLTGDRGDYGYTF. CDR3 nucleotide sequence: TGTGCCAGCAGTCTGACCGGGGACAGGGGGGACTATGGCTACACCTTC. Using reference TRBV7-9 and TRBJ1-2 for the parts outside the CDR3, the full variable domain is DTGVSQNPRHKITKRGQNVTFRCDPISEHNRLYWYRQTLGQGPEFLTYFQNEAQLEKSRLLSDRFSAERPKGSFSTLEIQRTEQGDSAMYLCASSLTGDRGDYGYTFGSGTRLTVV.

This chain uses TRBV6-4 with TRBJ1-5; D is unresolved. V lost 3 bases and J 6 bases, leaving 9 bases between the germline ends. Germline CDR1 is MRHNA and CDR2 is SNTAGT. CDR3 length equals 13 residues. The CDR3 sequence is CASSEEEGQPQHF. Written as DNA, the CDR3 is TGTGCCAGCAGTGAAGAGGAGGGTCAGCCCCAGCATTTT.

This rearrangement joins TRBV5-1 to TRBJ1-2; TRBD1 aligns across 7 bases. Germline V gene data show CDR1 as SGHRS and CDR2 as YFSETQ. The CDR3 contains 14 residues. V was pared by 4 bases and J by 2 bases, with 5 bases of the junction left unmatched. In nucleotides, the CDR3 is TGCGCCAGCAGCCACCAGGGACAGAACTATGGCTACACCTTC. Its protein product is CASSHQGQNYGYTF. Drawing the rest from reference TRBV5-1 and TRBJ1-2, the complete variable domain is KAGVTQTPRYLIKTRGQQVTLSCSPISGHRSVSWYQQTPGQGLQFLFEYFSETQRNKGNFPGRFSGRQFSNSRSEMNVSTLELGDSALYLCASSHQGQNYGYTFGSGTRLTVV.